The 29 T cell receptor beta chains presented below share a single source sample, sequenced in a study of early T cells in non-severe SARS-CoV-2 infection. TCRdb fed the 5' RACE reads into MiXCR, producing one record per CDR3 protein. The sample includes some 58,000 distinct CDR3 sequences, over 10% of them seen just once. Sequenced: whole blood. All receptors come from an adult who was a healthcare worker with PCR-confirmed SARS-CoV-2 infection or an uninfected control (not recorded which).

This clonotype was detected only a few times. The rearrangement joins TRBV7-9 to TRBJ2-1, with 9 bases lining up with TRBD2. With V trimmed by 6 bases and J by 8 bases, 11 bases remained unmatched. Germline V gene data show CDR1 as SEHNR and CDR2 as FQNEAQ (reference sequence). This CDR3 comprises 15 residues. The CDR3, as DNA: TGTGCCAGCAGTTTACTCCTAGCGGGGACCCATGAGCAGTTCTTC. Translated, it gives CASSLLLAGTHEQFF.

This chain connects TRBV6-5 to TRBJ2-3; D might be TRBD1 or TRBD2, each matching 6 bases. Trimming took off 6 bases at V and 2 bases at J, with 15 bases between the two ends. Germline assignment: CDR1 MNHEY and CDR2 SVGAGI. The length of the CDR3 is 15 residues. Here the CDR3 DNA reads TGTGCCAGCAGAGAAGGGGGACTTCACACAGATACGCAGTATTTT. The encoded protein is CASREGGLHTDTQYF.

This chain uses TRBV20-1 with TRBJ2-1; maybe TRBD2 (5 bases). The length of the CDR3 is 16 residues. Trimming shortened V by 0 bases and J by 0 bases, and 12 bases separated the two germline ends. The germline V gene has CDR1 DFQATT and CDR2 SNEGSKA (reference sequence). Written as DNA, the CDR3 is TGCAGTGCTAGAGATGGAGGCGAAAGCTCCTACAATGAGCAGTTCTTC. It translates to CSARDGGESSYNEQFF.

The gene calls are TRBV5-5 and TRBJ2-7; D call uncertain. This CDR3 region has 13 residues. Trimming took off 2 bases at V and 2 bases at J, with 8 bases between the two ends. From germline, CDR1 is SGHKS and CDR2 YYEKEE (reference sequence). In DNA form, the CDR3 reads TGTGCCAGCAGCTTTGACAATACCTACGAGCAGTACTTC. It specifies CASSFDNTYEQYF.

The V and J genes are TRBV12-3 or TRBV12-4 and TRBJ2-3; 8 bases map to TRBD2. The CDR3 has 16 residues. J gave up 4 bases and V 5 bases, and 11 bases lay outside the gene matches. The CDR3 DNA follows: TGTGCCAGCAGTCATAGCGGGGCCCGCAAGGCAGATACGCAGTATTTT. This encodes CASSHSGARKADTQYF.

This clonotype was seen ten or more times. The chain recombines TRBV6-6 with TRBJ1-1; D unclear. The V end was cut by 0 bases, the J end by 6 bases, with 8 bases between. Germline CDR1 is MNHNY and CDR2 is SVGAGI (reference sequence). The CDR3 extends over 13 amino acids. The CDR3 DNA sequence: TGTGCCAGCAGTTACTCATCTCCCCCTGAAGCTTTCTTT. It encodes CASSYSSPPEAFF.

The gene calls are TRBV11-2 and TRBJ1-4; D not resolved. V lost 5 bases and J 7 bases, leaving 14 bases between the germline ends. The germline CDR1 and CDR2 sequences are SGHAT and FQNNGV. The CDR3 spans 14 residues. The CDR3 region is CASSAGRSSEKLFF. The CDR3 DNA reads TGTGCCAGCAGCGCCGGAAGGAGTAGTGAAAAACTGTTTTTT.

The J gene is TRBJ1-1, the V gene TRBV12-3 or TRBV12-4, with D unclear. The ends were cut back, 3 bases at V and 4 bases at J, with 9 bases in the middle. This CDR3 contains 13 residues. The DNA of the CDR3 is TGTGCCAGCAGTTTCGAGGAGGGCACTGAAGCTTTCTTT. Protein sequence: CASSFEEGTEAFF.

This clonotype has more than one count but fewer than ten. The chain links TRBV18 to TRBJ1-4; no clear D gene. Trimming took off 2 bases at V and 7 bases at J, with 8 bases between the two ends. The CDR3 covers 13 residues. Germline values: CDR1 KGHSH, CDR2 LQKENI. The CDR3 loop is CASSPGISEKLFF. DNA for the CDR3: TGTGCCAGCTCACCAGGGATAAGTGAAAAACTGTTTTTT.

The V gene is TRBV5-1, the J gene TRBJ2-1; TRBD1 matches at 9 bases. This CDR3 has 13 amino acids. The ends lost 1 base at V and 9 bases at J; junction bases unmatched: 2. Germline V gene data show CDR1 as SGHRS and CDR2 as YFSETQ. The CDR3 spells CASSLPTGGEQFF. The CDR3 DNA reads TGCGCCAGCAGCTTGCCGACAGGGGGTGAGCAGTTCTTC.

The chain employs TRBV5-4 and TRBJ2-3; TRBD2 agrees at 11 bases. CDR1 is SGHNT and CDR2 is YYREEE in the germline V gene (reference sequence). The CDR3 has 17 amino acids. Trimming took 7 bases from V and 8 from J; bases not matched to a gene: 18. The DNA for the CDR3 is TGTGCCAGCGACCCCCGCTTATTAGCGGGAGGGTCGGGTACGCAGTATTTT. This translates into CASDPRLLAGGSGTQYF.

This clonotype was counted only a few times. The CDR3 region has the DNA TGTGCCAGCAGCACCACAGGCGGTGGAAACACCATATATTTT. Encoded protein: CASSTTGGGNTIYF. V usage is TRBV9 and J usage is TRBJ1-3, with D perhaps TRBD1 (5 bases). CDR1 and CDR2 (germline): SGDLS, YYNGEE. V was cut by 4 bases and J by 3 bases, with 11 bases left in between. The CDR3 runs to 14 residues.

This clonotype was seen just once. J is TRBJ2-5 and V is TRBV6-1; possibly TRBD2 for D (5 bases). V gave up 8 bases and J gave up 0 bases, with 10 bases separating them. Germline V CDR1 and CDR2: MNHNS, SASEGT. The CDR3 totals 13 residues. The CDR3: CASFGADQETQYF. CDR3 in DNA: TGTGCCAGCTTCGGAGCGGACCAAGAGACCCAGTACTTC.

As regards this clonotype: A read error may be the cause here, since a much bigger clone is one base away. The chain's CDR3 is CASSYGNTDTQYF. The CDR3 coding sequence is TGTGCCAGCAGTTACGGGAACACAGATACGCAGTATTTT. The V gene is TRBV6-5, the J gene TRBJ2-3; no clear D gene. V was clipped by 2 bases and J by 2 bases, with 5 bases between them. CDR1 and CDR2 from the germline V gene are MNHEY and SVGAGI. This CDR3 region has 13 residues.

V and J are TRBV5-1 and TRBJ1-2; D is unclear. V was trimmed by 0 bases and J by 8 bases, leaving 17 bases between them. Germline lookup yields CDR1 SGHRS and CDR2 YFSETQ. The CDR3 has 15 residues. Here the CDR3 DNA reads TGCGCCAGCAGCTTGGGCCCGGGGAACGGGCGCGGCTACACCTTC. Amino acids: CASSLGPGNGRGYTF.

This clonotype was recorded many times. The CDR3 DNA sequence: TGTGCCAGCAGCAACCCTGACTTCCTAACCTACGAGCAGTACTTC. Encoded protein: CASSNPDFLTYEQYF. This chain connects TRBV7-2 to TRBJ2-7; no definite D call. V lost 5 bases and J lost 2, with 16 bases in between. Germline V gives CDR1 SGHTA, CDR2 FQGNSA. The CDR3 runs 15 residues.

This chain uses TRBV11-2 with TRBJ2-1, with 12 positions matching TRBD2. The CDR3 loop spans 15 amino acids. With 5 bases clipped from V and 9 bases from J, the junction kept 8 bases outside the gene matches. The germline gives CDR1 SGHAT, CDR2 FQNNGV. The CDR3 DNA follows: TGTGCCAGCAGCCCACTAGCGGGGGGCGGATCTGAGCAGTTCTTC. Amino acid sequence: CASSPLAGGGSEQFF.

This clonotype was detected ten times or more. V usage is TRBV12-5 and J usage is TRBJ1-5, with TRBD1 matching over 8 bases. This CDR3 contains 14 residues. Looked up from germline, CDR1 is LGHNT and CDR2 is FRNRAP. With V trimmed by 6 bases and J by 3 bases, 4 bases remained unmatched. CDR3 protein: CASGPDRDNQPQHF. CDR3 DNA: TGTGCTAGTGGCCCGGACAGGGACAATCAGCCCCAGCATTTT.

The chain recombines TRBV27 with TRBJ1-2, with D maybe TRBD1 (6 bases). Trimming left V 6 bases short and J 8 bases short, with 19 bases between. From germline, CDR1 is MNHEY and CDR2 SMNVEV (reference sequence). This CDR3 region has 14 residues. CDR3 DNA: TGTGCCAGCAGACTATCAGGGGCGCTCAACGGCTACACCTTC. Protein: CASRLSGALNGYTF.

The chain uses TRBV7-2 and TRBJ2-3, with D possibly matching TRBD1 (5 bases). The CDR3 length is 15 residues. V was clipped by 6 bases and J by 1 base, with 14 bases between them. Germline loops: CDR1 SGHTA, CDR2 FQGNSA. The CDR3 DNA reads TGTGCCAGCAGTATAAGGCAGGGTCGCACAGATACGCAGTATTTT. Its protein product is CASSIRQGRTDTQYF.

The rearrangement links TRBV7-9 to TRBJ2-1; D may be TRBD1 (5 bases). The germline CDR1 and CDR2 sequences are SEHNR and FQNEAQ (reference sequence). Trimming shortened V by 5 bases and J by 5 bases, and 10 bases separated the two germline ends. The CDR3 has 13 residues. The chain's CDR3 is CASSHARDNEQFF. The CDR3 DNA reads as TGTGCCAGCAGCCACGCCAGGGACAATGAGCAGTTCTTC.

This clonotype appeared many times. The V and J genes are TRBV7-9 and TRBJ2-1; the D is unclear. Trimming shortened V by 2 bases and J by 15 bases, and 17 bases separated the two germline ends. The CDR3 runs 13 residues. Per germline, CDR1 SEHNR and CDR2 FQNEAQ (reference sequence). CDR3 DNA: TGTGCCAGCAGCTTAAGTACCAGCAAGGAATCGTTCTTC. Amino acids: CASSLSTSKESFF.

CDR3 loop: CASSFGLDQETQYF. CDR3 nucleotides: TGTGCCAGCAGTTTTGGGCTAGACCAAGAGACCCAGTACTTC. The chain joins TRBV12-3 or TRBV12-4 to TRBJ2-5; the D is unclear. V lost 3 bases and J lost 0, with 8 bases in between. The CDR3 loop spans 14 amino acids.

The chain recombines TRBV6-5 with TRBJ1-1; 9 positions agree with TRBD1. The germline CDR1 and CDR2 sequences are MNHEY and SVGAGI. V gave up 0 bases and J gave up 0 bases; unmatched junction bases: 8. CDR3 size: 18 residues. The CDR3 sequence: CASSYSRGDRALNTEAFF. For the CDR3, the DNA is TGTGCCAGCAGTTACTCCCGGGGGGACAGGGCTTTGAACACTGAAGCTTTCTTT.

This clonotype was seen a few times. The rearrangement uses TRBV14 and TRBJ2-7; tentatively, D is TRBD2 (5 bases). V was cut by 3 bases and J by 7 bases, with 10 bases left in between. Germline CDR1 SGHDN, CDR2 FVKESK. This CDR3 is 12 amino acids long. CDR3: CASSQTRDEQYF. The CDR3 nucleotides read TGTGCCAGCAGCCAGACCCGGGATGAGCAGTACTTC.

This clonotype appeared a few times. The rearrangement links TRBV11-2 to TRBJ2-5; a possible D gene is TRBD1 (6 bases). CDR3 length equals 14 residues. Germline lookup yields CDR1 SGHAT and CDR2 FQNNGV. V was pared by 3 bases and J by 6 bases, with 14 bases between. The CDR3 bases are TGTGCCAGCAGCTTGGACAGTACGACCCAGACCCAGTACTTC. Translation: CASSLDSTTQTQYF.

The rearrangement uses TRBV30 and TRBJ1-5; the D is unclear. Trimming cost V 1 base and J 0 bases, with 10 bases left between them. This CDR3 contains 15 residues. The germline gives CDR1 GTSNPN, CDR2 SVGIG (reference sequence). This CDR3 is CAWSEGQYSNQPQHF. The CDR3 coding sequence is TGTGCCTGGAGTGAGGGCCAATATAGCAATCAGCCCCAGCATTTT.

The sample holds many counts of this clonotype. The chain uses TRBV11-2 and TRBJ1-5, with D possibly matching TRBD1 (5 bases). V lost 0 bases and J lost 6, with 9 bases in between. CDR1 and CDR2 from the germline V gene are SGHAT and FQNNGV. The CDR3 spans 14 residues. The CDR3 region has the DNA TGTGCCAGCAGCTTAGATGCAGGGAGTCAGCCCCAGCATTTT. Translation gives CASSLDAGSQPQHF. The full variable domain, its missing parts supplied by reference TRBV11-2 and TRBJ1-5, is EAGVAQSPRYKIIEKRQSVAFWCNPISGHATLYWYQQILGQGPKLLIQFQNNGVVDDSQLPKDRFSAERLKGVDSTLKIQPAKLEDSAVYLCASSLDAGSQPQHFGDGTRLSIL.

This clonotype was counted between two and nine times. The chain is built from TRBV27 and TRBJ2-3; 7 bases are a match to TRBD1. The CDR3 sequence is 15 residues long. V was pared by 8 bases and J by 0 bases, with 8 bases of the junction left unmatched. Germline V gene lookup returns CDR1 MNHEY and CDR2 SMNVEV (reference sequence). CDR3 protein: CASGRGTASTDTQYF. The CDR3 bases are TGTGCCAGCGGCAGGGGGACGGCTAGCACAGATACGCAGTATTTT.